This TCR beta chain appears in the sequencing data of a study of shared clonotypes between healthy human individuals. Points from the study as a whole: Compared with memory subsets, naive subsets generally had larger estimated richness.

The assay used deep level. Original methodology: Because ImmunoSEQ provided only junction sequences with no quality scores, the filtering differed. Only in-frame clones appear in the TCRdb table, and some are missing; sequencing was by immunoSEQ multiplex PCR. That table furnishes V, J and clone size, whereas the DNA furnished D and trimming. The data show roughly 2.5 million clones, with roughly nine tenths seen just once and around 0.14% held by the top ten. Germline CDR1 reads MNHEY; CDR2 reads SMNVEV (reference sequence). This CDR3 has 15 amino acids. Trimming left V 3 bases short and J 3 bases short, with 14 bases between. A note on this clone: Its target is unknown.

The material sequenced was naive CD4+ T cells sorted from blood. Subset described: CD45RA+ positively selected. This chain uses TRBV27 with TRBJ1-1; tentatively, D is TRBD1 (6 bases). The clonotype comes from a man younger than 30 in good health. Here the CDR3 reads CASSLLGARDTEAFF. In nucleotides, the CDR3 is TGTGCCAGCAGTTTGTTGGGGGCGCGAGACACTGAAGCTTTCTTT.